This T cell receptor (beta chain) was found in a study of blood T cell repertoires in COVID-19 (dated by TCRdb to the early 2020s). In terms of the full investigation: Collaborator samples came from the United States, Italy and Spain and covered acute and convalescent phases of COVID-19. Where available, HLA class I and class II types were obtained from metadata supplied by the sample provider rather than from assay-based typing. The sample metadata nearly always contained a de-identified subject ID, COVID-19 status, age in years and sex. A freely available public database, intended as a resource for researchers studying the immune response to SARS-CoV-2, is where the repertoires were released. The samples were drawn from two sources: the first 160 participants of the ongoing ImmuneRACE study, and 950 to 1,500 subjects contributed by 6 global collaborators. The dataset comprised deeply sampled blood TCRbeta repertoires from subjects exposed to, actively infected with, or recovered from COVID-19. The material from the prospective study consisted of cDNA or gDNA derived from T cells, B-cell-depleted T cells, or PBMCs. Findings and caveats that apply to the study as a whole: How much clinical and demographic metadata was included differed by source and by participant, and the metadata was provided uncurated.

The immunoSEQ Assay, a bias-controlled multiplex PCR, was used to amplify TCRbeta CDR3 regions from genomic DNA. On the authors' methods: Within the assay, amplification of reference gene primers was used to estimate how many nucleated cells each sample contained. To quantify the absolute abundance of each unique TCRbeta CDR3 rearrangement, sequence reads were collapsed and filtered. For each sample, productive Simpson clonality was calculated as the square root of Simpson's diversity index across productive rearrangements. Drawn from immuneACCESS, this table holds only the in-frame rearrangements with V and J called that TCRdb kept. Clones are partly lost; checked studies trace under half to an unresolved V gene and leave the rest unexplained. V, J and clone size are taken as reported in that table, and D and trimming were inferred from the DNA itself. The sample table records about 89,000 clones; roughly 80% of these occur just once. The ten most abundant clones make up approximately 11% of the sample.

V and J are trimmed by 5 bases and 6 bases, and the gene matches miss 12 bases of the junction. The CDR3 numbers 15 residues from cysteine through phenylalanine. The read is trimmed to its CDR3 DNA, 45 bases read in frame from base 1. From a lookup of the germline V gene (reference sequence), CDR1 and CDR2 are SEHNR and FQNEAQ. The collaborating institutions used their own protocols to collect whole blood in K2EDTA tubes. Collaborator samples were shipped for TCRbeta analysis as frozen whole blood, isolated PBMCs, or DNA extracted from either sample type. Notes on this clone: The clone's antigen remains unknown. Within one base of it there is no much larger clone, and no base qualities were kept.

The V and J segments used are TRBV7-9 and TRBJ1-2, with TRBD1 identical over 7 junction bases. Sample: peripheral blood. The TCR comes from a woman over 75 with acute or convalescent COVID-19. The bases read TGTGCCAGCAGCCCTAGGTTCCAGGGGGACCATGGCTACACCTTC. Protein translation: CASSPRFQGDHGYTF.